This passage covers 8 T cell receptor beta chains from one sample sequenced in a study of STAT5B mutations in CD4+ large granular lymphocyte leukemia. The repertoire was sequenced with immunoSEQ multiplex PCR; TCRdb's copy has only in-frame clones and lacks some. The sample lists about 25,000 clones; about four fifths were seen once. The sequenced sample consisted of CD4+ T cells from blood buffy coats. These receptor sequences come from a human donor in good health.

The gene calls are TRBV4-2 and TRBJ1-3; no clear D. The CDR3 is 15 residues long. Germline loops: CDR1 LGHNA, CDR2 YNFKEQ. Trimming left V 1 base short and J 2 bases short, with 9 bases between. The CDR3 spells CASSQVVRAGNTIYF. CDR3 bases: TGTGCCAGCAGCCAAGTTGTTAGAGCTGGAAACACCATATATTTT.

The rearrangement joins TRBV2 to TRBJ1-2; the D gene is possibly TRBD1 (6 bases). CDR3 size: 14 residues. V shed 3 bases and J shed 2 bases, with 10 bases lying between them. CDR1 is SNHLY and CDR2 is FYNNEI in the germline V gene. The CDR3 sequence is CASSEGALNYGYTF. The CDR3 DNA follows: TGTGCCAGCAGTGAGGGGGCTTTGAACTATGGCTACACCTTC.

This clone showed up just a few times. CDR3 in amino acids: CASQQDTEAFF. As DNA, the CDR3 is TGTGCCAGCCAGCAGGACACTGAAGCTTTCTTT. V and J are TRBV18 and TRBJ1-1; D is ambiguous. Looked up from germline, CDR1 is KGHSH and CDR2 is LQKENI. V was trimmed by 8 bases and J by 3 bases, leaving 7 bases between them. The CDR3 is 11 residues long.

In nucleotides, the CDR3 is TGTGCCAGCAGTTTTATCGGCACGAACACTGAAGCTTTCTTT. Encoded protein: CASSFIGTNTEAFF. V and J are TRBV28 and TRBJ1-1; no reliable D call. CDR3 length: 14 amino acids. Trimming pared 3 bases from V and 1 base from J, leaving 9 bases between. Germline V gives CDR1 MDHEN, CDR2 SYDVKM.

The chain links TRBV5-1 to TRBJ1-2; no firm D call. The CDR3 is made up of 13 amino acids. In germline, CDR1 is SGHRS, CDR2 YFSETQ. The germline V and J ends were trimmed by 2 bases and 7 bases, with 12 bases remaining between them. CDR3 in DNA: TGCGCCAGCAGCTTAGGAGAAGGGTCTGGCTACACCTTC. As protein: CASSLGEGSGYTF.

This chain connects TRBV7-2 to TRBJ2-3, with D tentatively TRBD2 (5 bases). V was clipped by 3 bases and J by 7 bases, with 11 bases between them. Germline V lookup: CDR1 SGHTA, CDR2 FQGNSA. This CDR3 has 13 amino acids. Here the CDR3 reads CASSLEAIHTQYF. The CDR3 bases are TGTGCCAGCAGCTTGGAGGCGATTCATACGCAGTATTTT.

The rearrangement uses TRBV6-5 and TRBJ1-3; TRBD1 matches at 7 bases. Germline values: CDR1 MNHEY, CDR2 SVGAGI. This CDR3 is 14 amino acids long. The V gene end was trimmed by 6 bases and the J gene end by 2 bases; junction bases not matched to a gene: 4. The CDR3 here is CASSQQGTGNTIYF. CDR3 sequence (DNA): TGTGCCAGCAGCCAACAGGGGACTGGAAACACCATATATTTT.

This CDR3 reads CAGGTPTDYGYTF. The DNA for the CDR3 is TGTGCCGGCGGGACGCCAACGGACTATGGCTACACCTTC. The chain carries TRBV7-9 and TRBJ1-2, with a possible D match to TRBD1 (5 bases). The V end was cut by 11 bases, the J end by 3 bases, with 16 bases between. Germline V gene lookup returns CDR1 SEHNR and CDR2 FQNEAQ (reference sequence). The CDR3 consists of 13 residues.